This T cell receptor beta chain was profiled in a study of cytomegalovirus exposure and HLA in healthy donors (dated by TCRdb to 2016 to 2017). Study-wide context: According to an earlier analysis of 587 of the donors, about 170 million T cells yielded over 100 million unique TCR beta sequences and 276 Gb of sequence data. Roughly 300 gigabases of sequencing data and around 80 million unique TCR sequences made up an early release that covered 640 HLA-typed donors. Of the 350 to 450 genotyped donors, approximately 83% fell in the genetic ancestry cluster associated with self-reported Caucasian donors. The study aimed to test whether signatures of past pathogen exposure could be identified by cataloging public T cell receptors. Using immunosequencing, the study profiled T cell repertoires from about 650 subjects and related those repertoires to cytomegalovirus serostatus. Besides the first cohort of approximately 670 subjects, a separate validation cohort made up of roughly 120 different subjects was used. The study combined high-throughput TCR immunosequencing, statistical association of individual TCRs with disease status, and machine learning to predict cytomegalovirus infection status. In a later analysis, previously published TCR beta repertoires from 500 to 750 donors were re-analyzed and high-resolution HLA genotyping was added so that TCR occurrence patterns could be studied. In the later analysis, no new phenotypic data were used to find candidate immune exposures; instead, reliance was placed on TCR beta sequences and their occurrence across donors. An earlier analysis of about 620 of the donors applied high-throughput TCR beta sequencing to assess whether each TCR beta V gene segment acted as functional or pseudogenic. Alongside the repertoire data, information on donor age, sex, ethnicity and CMV serostatus was compiled. A later genetic analysis took genome-wide SNP genotypes for about 65% of the roughly 670 donors and used that subset as a discovery cohort. All discovery cohort repertoires had been generated on a single sequencing platform. HLA typing covered class I and class II loci at four-digit resolution. The number of typed donors differed by locus: about 629-630 for A, B, C, DRB1 and DQB1; some 540 for DQA1; roughly 600 for DPA1; and about 450 for DPB1. Four or five DR-DQ haplotypes were handled as single units for association and clustering because linkage in the cohort was strong. On average, roughly 200,000 unique TCR beta nucleotide sequences were sequenced per donor among 398 genotyped donors of the cohort, with about 17% of those sequences being non-productive.

On the study overall, not on this receptor specifically: Specific HLA alleles were associated with roughly 16,000 TCR beta sequences at a false discovery rate of 0.05 in a later analysis. Immune exposure information for the cohort was limited to CMV serostatus. Because some donors lacked HLA typing at each locus, the association tests relied only on the typed subset. Compared with equally common non-associated chains, HLA-associated TCR beta chains in a later analysis were more clonally expanded and had lower generation probabilities. Correlated functional status among segregating V segments might reflect linkage disequilibrium, but an unknown experimental factor could not be ruled out. The cohort was sequenced for TCR beta chains only, and without alpha or paired-chain data the features that could be detected were limited. Strong co-occurrence of HLA alleles, especially DR and DQ, made assigning TCR associations to individual alleles difficult. The study listed 150 to 200 TCR beta chains as associated with cytomegalovirus. The sequencing pipeline was judged likely to have produced a cluster of highly shared sequence variants as a technical artifact. An association between a missense DCLRE1C variant and V-gene and J-gene trimming of TCR beta chains was found in a later genetic analysis and replicated in an independent cohort. A few of the identified cytomegalovirus-associated TCR beta chains were confirmed in vitro to be specific for cytomegalovirus antigens. In an earlier analysis of approximately 590 of the donors, most TCR beta V segments were observed in productive rearrangements about 87% or about 30% of the time, broadly matching IMGT annotations. The 87-base-pair reads could not distinguish some IMGT-functional V segments, including TRBV6-2 and TRBV6-3, so those segments were excluded. In a later analysis, TCR association rates were found to vary across HLA loci, with the most associated TCRs seen for DRB1 alleles and the fewest for HLA-C alleles. Most TCR sequences were seen in very few donors, while some public TCRs were found in many individuals. According to the authors, the approach could potentially be generalized to other disease states and immunological phenotypes. Roughly uniform sequencing depth across donors was assumed in presence/absence analyses, although this assumption may not hold. The classifier was reported to diagnose cytomegalovirus status with high specificity and sensitivity in both the original cohort and the validation cohort. About 15 rarely observed V segments, including chromosome 9 orphons, were excluded from the earlier analysis of about 600 of the donors because counts were too low. In a later genetic analysis, fewer N-insertions in productive TCRs were reported among donors in an Asian-associated ancestry cluster than the 666-donor mean. A further reported finding was that TCR beta sequences accurately predicted the HLA-A and HLA-B alleles for most subjects in the first cohort. A later analysis found that most CMV-associated TCR beta chains appeared HLA-restricted, with HLA associations seemingly driven largely by CMV exposure. According to a later analysis, parvovirus B19, influenza, CMV and Epstein-Barr virus appeared linked to several top co-occurrence clusters.

V was cut back by 5 bases and J by 4 bases, leaving a gap of 17 bases between them. The CDR3 contains 15 residues, cysteine and phenylalanine counted. Just the 45-base CDR3 DNA is kept, in frame starting at base 1. The germline V gene specifies MDHEN as CDR1 and SYDVKM as CDR2. Library prep was done by the immunoSEQ multiplex PCR assay. A mixture of 60 forward primers for TCR Vbeta segments and 13 reverse primers for TCR Jbeta segments was used in the multiplex PCR. The CDR3 region of rearranged TCR beta genes was amplified from genomic DNA with a multiplex PCR assay. Amplified TCR beta libraries were sequenced as 87-base-pair reads on the Illumina HiSeq System. In the original analysis: A later analysis tallied around 82 million unique TCR beta chains across the 666 repertoires, and approximately 11 million of those chains were shared by two or more donors. To remove PCR and sequencing errors, raw reads were error-corrected and collapsed into unique sequences using a nearest-neighbor algorithm that merged closely related sequences. CDR3 sequences were aligned to IMGT reference sequences to assign V, D and J gene segments. For a sequence to be retained, at least a six-nucleotide match to both a V gene segment and a J gene segment was required. Rearrangements were classified as productive when the CDR3 lacked stop codons and remained in frame with V and J, and all other rearrangements were classified as non-productive. CDR3 was defined according to IMGT convention as the region running from the second conserved V-encoded cysteine to the conserved J-encoded phenylalanine. In an earlier analysis of approximately 590 of the donors, sequences lacking an unambiguous match to a single V gene segment were excluded. An earlier analysis of 550 to 650 of the donors classified V segments as functional when productive rearrangements were above 56.7% and as segregating when the standard deviation between donors was above 5%. A statistical classification framework was built for diagnosing cytomegalovirus status from the catalog of TCR beta chain sequences. A later analysis assigned V and J genes by comparing TCR nucleotide sequences with IMGT/GENE-DB human TR gene sequences. A later analysis assigned CDR3 sequences and most-parsimonious VDJ recombination scenarios with the TCRdist pipeline. In a later analysis, each TCR beta chain was defined by its CDR3 amino acid sequence together with its V-gene family, and reads without a unique V-gene family were excluded. A later analysis removed 592 highly shared, low-generation-probability nucleotide sequences to deal with suspected cross-contamination and a sequencing artifact. In a later analysis, a clonal expansion index was calculated for each public chain from normalized within-repertoire ranks of inferred template counts. In a later analysis, generation probabilities were computed using a VDJ recombination model fitted to out-of-frame rearrangements, and the results were checked against IGoR. A later analysis scored TCR-TCR, TCR-HLA and TCR-CMV co-occurrence with hypergeometric tests, applying a repertoire-size bias correction to TCR pairs. A later analysis estimated false discovery rates by permuting HLA or CMV assignments 20 times. In a later analysis, co-occurring TCRs were grouped with DBSCAN, and TCRdist sequence similarity was added when clustering was performed within HLA-allele-positive subsets. Co-occurrence clustering excluded repertoires with fewer than 30,000 or more than 120,000 public chains, plus five with anomalous nucleotide sharing. Not all clones reach the TCRdb copy of this immuneACCESS table, which keeps in-frame sequences only. Checked studies attribute under half of the gap to unresolved V genes and leave the rest unexplained. From that table come the V and J calls and clone size; the DNA was used to work out D and trimming. Across this sample there are 240,000 or so clones, with about 80% seen only once. The ten largest clones take up approximately 8.4% of the sample.

The cohort comprised more than 550 healthy bone marrow donors. Cohort members were all nominally healthy when sampled, although unrecorded immune exposures were likely present. The donor was CMV seropositive and belonged to the group of 250 to 300 seropositive cohort members. A peripheral blood sample was collected from each donor, and TCR beta sequencing was performed on peripheral blood mononuclear cells. Genomic DNA was extracted from the blood cell samples with the Qiagen DNeasy Blood Extraction Kit. Points on this clone: Its antigen is not yet known. Per-nucleotide qualities are absent, and no much larger clonotype sits a single base away.

The chain is encoded by TRBV28 joined to TRBJ1-2; TRBD1 is a possible D gene, resting on 5 matching bases. This TCR came from a woman aged 55-69 years in good health and CMV-seropositive. Sequencing used PBMCs. The DNA is as follows: TGTGCCAGCAGTACCTCTCAGGGTATTGGCTATGGCTACACCTTC. It encodes CASSTSQGIGYGYTF.